Presented here are 3 T cell receptor beta chains from one specimen sequenced in a study of tumor-infiltrating lymphocytes in primary liver carcinoma. Total RNA and DNA came together from approximately 20-30 mg of bulk tissue without cell sorting. From about 490 ng of total RNA, TCR beta-specific cDNA was reverse-transcribed using a constant-region primer. ARM-PCR was slightly modified, and three nested multiplex PCR rounds with it gave rise to the TCR beta libraries. Forward primers for TRBV1-TRBV30 and a C-beta reverse primer served the first two PCR rounds, at about 10 cycles each. TCRdb re-called the multiplex PCR reads through MiXCR, storing one row per CDR3 protein. The repertoire consists of approximately 37,000 distinct CDR3 sequences, with under 75% occurring once and the leading ten covering 16%. The sequenced material came from liver tumor tissue from sampling region 4. Described subset: tumor region T4, right-lateral pole. Receptor source: a man aged 35 to 55 with primary liver carcinoma and hepatitis B virus infection.

A note on this clonotype: One end of the junction varies from germline; a read error may be responsible. The gene calls are TRBV29-1 and TRBJ2-7; D is tentatively TRBD1 or TRBD2 (5 bases each). CDR1 SQVTM and CDR2 ANQGSEA come from the germline V gene. The CDR3 consists of 16 residues. CDR3 nucleotides: TGCAGCGCCATGACATCCGGGACCGGCACTTCCTACGAGCAGTATTTC. The encoded protein is CSAMTSGTGTSYEQYF.

A word on this clonotype: The junction differs from germline at one of its ends, possibly a read error. This rearrangement joins TRBV6-1 to TRBJ2-5; the D gene is possibly TRBD2 (5 bases). This CDR3 region has 15 residues. Germline V gene data show CDR1 as MNHNS and CDR2 as SASEGT. The CDR3 loop is CASSEAVGGQEAHYF. The CDR3 DNA is TGTGCCAGTAGTGAAGCGGTGGGCGGCCAAGAGGCCCACTACTTC.

This clonotype is labeled as medium-sized. V gene TRBV5-6 combines with J gene TRBJ2-1; 7 bases align to TRBD2. Germline assignment: CDR1 SGHDT and CDR2 YYEEEE. The CDR3 runs 16 residues. The V segment lost 0 bases and the J segment 6 bases; nucleotides outside the gene matches: 9. CDR3 region: CASSLVAGAGGNEQFF. DNA of the CDR3: TGTGCCAGCAGCTTGGTTGCGGGAGCTGGGGGCAATGAGCAGTTCTTC.